What follows is one T cell receptor (beta chain) and its context. What it binds is unknown. V gave up 7 bases and J gave up 4 bases; unmatched junction bases: 7. This CDR3 is 15 amino acids long. CDR1 is LNHDA, CDR2 SQIVND, per germline (reference sequence). This specimen belongs to a study of shared clonotypes between healthy human individuals. Whole-study findings and limits: When naive CD4 clonotypes were compared across a few donors, about 5% were shared.

Produced via immunoSEQ multiplex PCR; TCRdb's table is partial and in-frame only. The profile covers more than 1,200,000 clones, with approximately 98.5% appearing a single time and approximately 0.4% taken by the ten largest. The receptor's source is a man between 25 and 39 years old in good health. The V call is TRBV19, the J call TRBJ2-2; TRBD2 agrees at 9 bases. Input material: naive CD4+ T cells sorted from blood. Subset meaning: CD45RA+ positively selected. The CDR3 DNA reads TGTGCCAGTATTTCCGCGGGGGGGCGCACCGGGGAGCTGTTTTTT. Translation gives CASISAGGRTGELFF.